A single sample gave rise to the 22 T cell receptor beta chains below, sequenced in a study of post-analysis software for immune sequencing data (dated by TCRdb to about 2015). Beyond this particular receptor, the publication reports: Patients showed significantly higher frequencies than controls for five TRBV segments, among them TRBV5-6, TRBV5-1 and TRBV20-1.

No antigen has been assigned to these receptors. Library preparation used PCR. Sequencing instrument: Illumina HiSeq 2500. To reduce PCR and sequencing biases, unique molecular identifiers were incorporated into the TCR beta cDNA libraries. In TCRdb, the public reads were trimmed at Q25 with fastp and aligned with MiXCR, with productive beta chains retained. Each CDR3 protein gets just one entry, which takes the most common genes and DNA from the rows behind it. The sample records 650,000 to 850,000 distinct CDR3 sequences, roughly 46% of which are singletons. Of the sample, roughly 5.2% is held by the ten largest clones. The sample taken for sequencing was blood. All receptors come from a girl between 10 and 17 years old with multiple sclerosis.

In its sample, this clonotype was seen a few times. J is TRBJ2-7 and V is TRBV6-6; 8 nucleotides line up with TRBD1. The last part of the DNA fits TRBJ2-1 better; the J call may be wrong. Germline-derived CDR1 and CDR2 are MNHNY and SVGAGI (reference sequence). This CDR3 spans 15 amino acids. Written as DNA, the CDR3 is TGTGCCAGCAGTAAGGACAGGGTCATTAGGCATGAGCAGTTCTTC. This sequence encodes CASSKDRVIRHEQFF.

This clonotype was seen a handful of times. The rearrangement joins TRBV29-1 to TRBJ2-7, with TRBD2 matching 11 bases. CDR1 is SQVTM and CDR2 is ANQGSEA in the germline V gene. Trimming took 3 bases from V and 3 from J; bases not matched to a gene: 7. The CDR3 has 15 residues. The CDR3 DNA is TGCAGCGTTGAGTCTAGCGGGAGGTTAGGCTACGAGCAGTACTTC. This codes for CSVESSGRLGYEQYF.

A note on this clonotype: The CDR3 carries no conserved terminal phenylalanine or tryptophan, so it likely arises from a read error. This rearrangement joins TRBV6-1 to TRBJ2-4; 10 bases line up with TRBD2. The ends lost 10 bases at V and 1 base at J; junction bases unmatched: 16. Germline CDR1 is MNHNS and CDR2 is SASEGT. This CDR3 contains 18 residues. CDR3 sequence (DNA): TGTGCCATCTCAGAGGCCCCTCTAGCGGGAGTTGCCAAAAACATTCAGTACTTA. Encoded protein: CAISEAPLAGVAKNIQYL.

This clonotype occurred a few times. The chain has TRBV5-1 and TRBJ2-5; D call uncertain. The V gene lost 4 bases and the J gene lost 5 bases, with 18 bases spanning the gap. The CDR3 totals 15 residues. Germline CDR1 is SGHRS and CDR2 is YFSETQ. DNA for the CDR3: TGCGCCAGCAGCGGGTCAAGGTCCCAGAGGGAGACCCAGTACTTC. Protein product: CASSGSRSQRETQYF.

This clonotype appeared a few times. This chain links TRBV19 with TRBJ1-2; 7 nucleotides match TRBD1. The V gene's germline CDR1 is LNHDA and CDR2 SQIVND (reference sequence). The length of the CDR3 is 15 residues. V dropped 2 bases and J dropped 2; count of bases not matched to a gene: 5. CDR3 amino acids: CASSISGQLNYGYTF. The CDR3 region has the DNA TGTGCCAGTAGTATATCGGGACAGTTAAACTATGGCTACACCTTC.

V is TRBV15 and J is TRBJ2-5; D is uncertain. The V and J ends lost 3 bases and 7 bases respectively, with 6 bases between them. CDR3 size: 11 residues. Germline V gene sequence: CDR1 LNHNV, CDR2 YYDKDF (reference sequence). This CDR3 is CATSSFRTQYF. The CDR3 DNA sequence: TGTGCCACCAGCAGTTTCAGGACCCAGTACTTC.

The CDR3 region is CASSQALGLAGDLVSYEQYF. CDR3 in DNA: TGCGCCAGCAGCCAAGCCCTTGGACTAGCGGGAGACCTCGTCTCCTACGAGCAGTACTTC. The genes are TRBV4-3 and TRBJ2-7; 13 bases are a match to TRBD2. There are 20 residues in the CDR3. V shed 1 base and J 0 bases; nucleotides not matched to a gene: 12. Germline V lookup: CDR1 LGHNA, CDR2 YSLEER.

The chain links TRBV6-1 to TRBJ2-7; perhaps D is TRBD1 or TRBD2 (5 bases each). Germline V CDR1 and CDR2: MNHNS, SASEGT. The CDR3 contains 13 residues. Trimming shortened V by 7 bases and J by 2 bases, and 12 bases separated the two germline ends. The CDR3 DNA is TGTGCCAGCATTCGGGACGTTACCTACGAGCAGTACTTC. Translation: CASIRDVTYEQYF.

V and J are TRBV7-9 and TRBJ2-3; TRBD1 agrees at 12 bases. The CDR3 consists of 17 residues. CDR1 and CDR2 from the germline V gene are SEHNR and FQNEAQ (reference sequence). Germline trimming cut 5 bases from V and 4 bases from J; bases unmatched to any gene: 10. The CDR3 bases are TGTGCCAGCAGCCCGAAAGGGACAGGGGGCAAGTCAGATACGCAGTATTTT. Protein: CASSPKGTGGKSDTQYF.

This clonotype was recorded a few times. The chain has TRBV6-2 or TRBV6-3 and TRBJ2-7; the D gene is possibly TRBD1 (5 bases). V was clipped by 6 bases and J by 0 bases, with 18 bases between them. CDR1 MNHEY and CDR2 SVGEGT come from the germline V gene. The CDR3 covers 16 residues. Written as DNA, the CDR3 is TGTGCCAGCAGCAACCAGCTGACAGAGAGCTCCTACGAGCAGTACTTC. Translating it yields CASSNQLTESSYEQYF.

This clonotype was seen a few times. The CDR3 sequence is CSVEEGTQYF. The CDR3 region has the DNA TGCAGCGTTGAAGAGGGGACCCAGTACTTC. The chain couples TRBV29-1 to TRBJ2-5, with D hard to call. The length of the CDR3 is 10 residues. Germline V gives CDR1 SQVTM, CDR2 ANQGSEA. V shed 0 bases and J shed 7 bases, with 3 bases lying between them.

This clonotype was seen more than once but under ten times. The genes are TRBV9 and TRBJ2-1; 7 positions match TRBD2. V shed 1 base and J 5 bases; nucleotides not matched to a gene: 6. The CDR3 runs 15 residues. Germline V gene lookup returns CDR1 SGDLS and CDR2 YYNGEE. The CDR3 DNA reads TGTGCCAGCAGCGTAACCCCGCGGGAGAACAATGAGCAGTTCTTC. Its protein is CASSVTPRENNEQFF.

The J gene is TRBJ2-5, the V gene TRBV20-1; unclear D gene. The J call is doubtful: the DNA matches TRBJ2-7 better. The germline CDR1 and CDR2 sequences are DFQATT and SNEGSKA (reference sequence). The CDR3 has 15 residues. The CDR3 region is CSARVHPRANYEQYF. CDR3 nucleotide sequence: TGCAGTGCTAGAGTACATCCAAGGGCCAACTACGAGCAGTACTTC.

The chain is built from TRBV10-3 and TRBJ2-1, with TRBD1 as a possible D gene (5 bases). The closer fit of TRBJ2-7 to the DNA end suggests the J call may be wrong. Germline V CDR1 and CDR2: ENHRY, SYGVKD. The CDR3 covers 13 residues. The DNA of the CDR3 is TGTGCCATCAGCGGAACAGGACCTGGGGAGCAGTACTTC. Protein: CAISGTGPGEQYF.

The chain is built from TRBV10-3 and TRBJ2-3; D not resolved. CDR1 and CDR2 from the germline V gene are ENHRY and SYGVKD. There are 15 residues in the CDR3. Trimming stripped 4 bases from V and 1 base from J, with 12 bases between. The CDR3 protein is CAISAVSEGTDTQYF. The CDR3 nucleotides read TGTGCCATCAGTGCCGTCTCCGAAGGCACAGATACGCAGTATTTT.

This clonotype has more than one count but fewer than ten. The chain has TRBV6-1 and TRBJ2-3, with TRBD2 matching 11 bases. Germline V gene data show CDR1 as MNHNS and CDR2 as SASEGT. CDR3 length: 17 amino acids. After removal of 5 bases from V and 2 bases from J, the junction contained 9 bases not matched to a gene. CDR3 DNA: TGTGCCAGCAGTCCCCAGCCGGGACTAGCGGTCACAGATACGCAGTATTTT. Its translation is CASSPQPGLAVTDTQYF.

This clonotype has only a few counts. The chain carries TRBV10-3 and TRBJ2-3; 11 bases agree with TRBD2. This CDR3 comprises 19 residues. The V gene end was trimmed by 4 bases and the J gene end by 0 bases; junction bases not matched to a gene: 12. Germline V gives CDR1 ENHRY, CDR2 SYGVKD. CDR3 bases: TGTGCCATCAGTGCTTACTCCGGGACTAGCGGAACTAGCACAGATACGCAGTATTTT. As protein: CAISAYSGTSGTSTDTQYF.

The chain employs TRBV27 and TRBJ2-7, with 7 bases lining up with TRBD1. The V segment lost 4 bases and the J segment 3 bases; nucleotides outside the gene matches: 6. CDR1 is MNHEY, CDR2 SMNVEV, per germline (reference sequence). There are 14 residues in the CDR3. The CDR3 sequence: CASSYRDSNYEQYF. As DNA, the CDR3 is TGTGCCAGCAGTTACCGGGACAGCAACTACGAGCAGTACTTC.

The CDR3 nucleotides are TGCAGTGCTGACGGAGAATTTGAGCAGTTCTTC. Its translation: CSADGEFEQFF. This chain joins TRBV20-1 and TRBJ2-1; D not resolved. The CDR3 covers 11 residues. V lost 5 bases to trimming and J lost 9 bases, with 11 bases between them. Germline values: CDR1 DFQATT, CDR2 SNEGSKA (reference sequence).

This clonotype was counted a few times. This chain links TRBV5-1 with TRBJ2-3; D remains unclear. Per germline, CDR1 SGHRS and CDR2 YFSETQ. The CDR3 is 16 residues long. Trimming left V 0 bases short and J 2 bases short, with 13 bases between. The CDR3 coding sequence is TGCGCCAGCAGCTTGGCAATGCAACCGCCCACAGATACGCAGTATTTT. Its translation is CASSLAMQPPTDTQYF.

The chain couples TRBV5-1 to TRBJ1-5; 7 bases are a match to TRBD1. The V and J ends lost 4 bases and 0 bases, in that order; junction bases with no gene match: 10. Germline V CDR1 and CDR2: SGHRS, YFSETQ. This CDR3 has 17 residues. The CDR3 spells CASSPGTDSYSNQPQHF. The CDR3 DNA reads as TGCGCCAGCAGCCCTGGGACAGACTCTTATAGCAATCAGCCCCAGCATTTT. The full variable domain, with the rest looked up from reference TRBV5-1 and TRBJ1-5, is KAGVTQTPRYLIKTRGQQVTLSCSPISGHRSVSWYQQTPGQGLQFLFEYFSETQRNKGNFPGRFSGRQFSNSRSEMNVSTLELGDSALYLCASSPGTDSYSNQPQHFGDGTRLSIL.

This clonotype was seen more than once but under ten times. V and J are TRBV24-1 and TRBJ2-5, with 14 bases that match TRBD2. Germline-derived CDR1 and CDR2 are KGHDR and SFDVKD. With V trimmed by 4 bases and J by 3 bases, 3 bases remained unmatched. The CDR3 has 16 residues. CDR3 DNA: TGTGCCACCAGTGACACGGGACTAGCGGGAGAAGAGACCCAGTACTTC. Its translation: CATSDTGLAGEETQYF.